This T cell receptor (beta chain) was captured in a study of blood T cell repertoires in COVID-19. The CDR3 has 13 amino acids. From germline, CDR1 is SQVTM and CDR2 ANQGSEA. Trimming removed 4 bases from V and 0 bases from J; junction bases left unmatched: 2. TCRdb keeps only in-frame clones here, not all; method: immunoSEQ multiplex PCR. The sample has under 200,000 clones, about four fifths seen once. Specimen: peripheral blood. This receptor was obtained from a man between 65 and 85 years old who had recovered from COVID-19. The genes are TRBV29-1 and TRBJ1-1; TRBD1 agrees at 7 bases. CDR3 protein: CSVADRMNTEAFF. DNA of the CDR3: TGCAGCGTTGCGGACAGGATGAACACTGAAGCTTTCTTT.